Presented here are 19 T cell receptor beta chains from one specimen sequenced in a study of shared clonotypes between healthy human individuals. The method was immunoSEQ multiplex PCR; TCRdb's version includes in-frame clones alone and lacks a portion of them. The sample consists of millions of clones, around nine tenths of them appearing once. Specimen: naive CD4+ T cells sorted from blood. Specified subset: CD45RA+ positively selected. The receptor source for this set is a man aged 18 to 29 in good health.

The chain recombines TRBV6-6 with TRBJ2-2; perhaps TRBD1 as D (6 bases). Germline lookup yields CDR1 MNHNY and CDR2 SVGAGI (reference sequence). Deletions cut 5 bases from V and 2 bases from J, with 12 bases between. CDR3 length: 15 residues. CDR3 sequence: CASSPVGANTGELFF. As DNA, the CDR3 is TGTGCCAGCAGTCCCGTGGGGGCAAACACCGGGGAGCTGTTTTTT.

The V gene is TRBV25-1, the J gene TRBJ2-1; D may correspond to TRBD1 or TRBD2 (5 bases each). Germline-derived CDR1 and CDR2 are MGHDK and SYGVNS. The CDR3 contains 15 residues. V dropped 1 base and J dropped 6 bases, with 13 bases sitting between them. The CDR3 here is CASSEFGAKRNEQFF. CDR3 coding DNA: TGTGCCAGCAGTGAATTCGGGGCCAAGCGCAATGAGCAGTTCTTC.

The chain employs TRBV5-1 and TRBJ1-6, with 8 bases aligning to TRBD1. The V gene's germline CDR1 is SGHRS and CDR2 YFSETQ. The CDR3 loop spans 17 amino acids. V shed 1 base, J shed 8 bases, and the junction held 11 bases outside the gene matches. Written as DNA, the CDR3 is TGCGCCAGCAGCTTGACAAGCTATGGACAGGGTTATTCACCCCTCCACTTT. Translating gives CASSLTSYGQGYSPLHF.

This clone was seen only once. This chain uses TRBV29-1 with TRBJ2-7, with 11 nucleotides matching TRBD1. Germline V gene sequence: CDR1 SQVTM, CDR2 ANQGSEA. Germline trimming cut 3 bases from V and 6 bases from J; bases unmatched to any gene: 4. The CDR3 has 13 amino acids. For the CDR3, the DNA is TGCAGCGTTGAGGGGGACAGGGGGATCGAGCAGTACTTC. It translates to CSVEGDRGIEQYF.

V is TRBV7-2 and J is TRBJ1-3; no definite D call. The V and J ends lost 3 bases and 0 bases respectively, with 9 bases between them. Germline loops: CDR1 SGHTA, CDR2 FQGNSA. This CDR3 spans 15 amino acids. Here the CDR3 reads CASSFGGSSGNTIYF. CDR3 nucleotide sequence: TGTGCCAGCAGCTTCGGCGGGAGCTCTGGAAACACCATATATTTT.

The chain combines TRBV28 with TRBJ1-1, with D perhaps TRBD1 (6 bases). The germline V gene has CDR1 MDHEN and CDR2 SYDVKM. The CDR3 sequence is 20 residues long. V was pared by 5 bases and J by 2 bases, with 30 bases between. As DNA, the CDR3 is TGTGCCAGCAGTCGAATTACCTTTGGCGGCCTGGACAGAATAAACACTGAAGCTTTCTTT. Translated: CASSRITFGGLDRINTEAFF.

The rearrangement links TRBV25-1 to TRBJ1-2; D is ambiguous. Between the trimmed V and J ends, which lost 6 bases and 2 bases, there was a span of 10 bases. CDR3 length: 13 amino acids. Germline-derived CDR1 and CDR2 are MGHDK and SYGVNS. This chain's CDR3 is CASRVGQNYGYTF. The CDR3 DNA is TGTGCCAGCAGAGTCGGTCAAAACTATGGCTACACCTTC.

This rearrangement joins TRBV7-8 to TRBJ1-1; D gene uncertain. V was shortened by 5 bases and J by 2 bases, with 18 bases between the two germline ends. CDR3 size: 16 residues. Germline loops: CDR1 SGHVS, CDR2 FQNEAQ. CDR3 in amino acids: CASSAGRIIINTEAFF. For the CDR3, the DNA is TGTGCCAGCAGCGCAGGTCGGATCATCATTAACACTGAAGCTTTCTTT. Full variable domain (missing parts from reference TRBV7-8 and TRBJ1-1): GAGVSQSPRYKVAKRGQDVALRCDPISGHVSLFWYQQALGQGPEFLTYFQNEAQLDKSGLPSDRFFAERPEGSVSTLKIQRTQQEDSAVYLCASSAGRIIINTEAFFGQGTRLTVV.

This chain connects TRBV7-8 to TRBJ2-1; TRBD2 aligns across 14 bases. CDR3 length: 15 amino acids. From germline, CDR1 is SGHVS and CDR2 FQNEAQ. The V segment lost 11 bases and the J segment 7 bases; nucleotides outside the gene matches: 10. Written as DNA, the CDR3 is TGTGCCCTGGGACTAGCGGGAGTCAGGGGGAATGAGCAGTTCTTC. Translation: CALGLAGVRGNEQFF.

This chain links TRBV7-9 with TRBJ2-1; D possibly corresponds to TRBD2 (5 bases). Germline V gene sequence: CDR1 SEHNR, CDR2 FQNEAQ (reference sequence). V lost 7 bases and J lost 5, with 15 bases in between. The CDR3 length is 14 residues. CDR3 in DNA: TGTGCCAGCACGGGTGCGGACTTTAACAATGAGCAGTTCTTC. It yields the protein CASTGADFNNEQFF.

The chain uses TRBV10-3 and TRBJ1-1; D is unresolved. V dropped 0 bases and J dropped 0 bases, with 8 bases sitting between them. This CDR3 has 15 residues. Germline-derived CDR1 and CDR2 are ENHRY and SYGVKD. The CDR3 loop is CAISESLLLNTEAFF. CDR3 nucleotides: TGTGCCATCAGTGAGTCGTTACTCCTGAACACTGAAGCTTTCTTT.

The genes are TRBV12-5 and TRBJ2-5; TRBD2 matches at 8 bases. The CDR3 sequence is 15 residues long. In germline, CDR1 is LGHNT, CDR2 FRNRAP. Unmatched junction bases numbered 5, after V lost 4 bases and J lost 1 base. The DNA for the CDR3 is TGTGCTAGTGGTTATAGCGGGACACCCCAAGAGACCCAGTACTTC. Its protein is CASGYSGTPQETQYF.

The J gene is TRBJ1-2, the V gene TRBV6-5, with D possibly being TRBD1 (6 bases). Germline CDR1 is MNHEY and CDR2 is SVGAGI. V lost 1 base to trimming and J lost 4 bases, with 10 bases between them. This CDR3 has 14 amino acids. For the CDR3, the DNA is TGTGCCAGCAGTTACTTAGGGACAACCTATGGCTACACCTTC. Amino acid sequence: CASSYLGTTYGYTF.

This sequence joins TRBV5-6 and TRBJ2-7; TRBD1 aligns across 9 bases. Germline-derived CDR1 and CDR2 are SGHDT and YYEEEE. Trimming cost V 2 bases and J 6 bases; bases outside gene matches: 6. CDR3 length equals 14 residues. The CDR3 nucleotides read TGTGCCAGCAGCTTTGACAGGGGGACAGGCGAGCAGTACTTC. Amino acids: CASSFDRGTGEQYF.

The CDR3 sequence is CASSGGLAGGFIETQYF. The CDR3 DNA is TGCGCCAGCAGCGGGGGACTAGCAGGAGGTTTCATTGAGACCCAGTACTTC. The chain couples TRBV5-1 to TRBJ2-5, with TRBD2 identical over 9 bases. Germline CDR1 reads SGHRS; CDR2 reads YFSETQ. The CDR3 sequence is 17 residues long. The trim removed 4 bases at V and 5 bases at J, leaving 15 bases unmatched.

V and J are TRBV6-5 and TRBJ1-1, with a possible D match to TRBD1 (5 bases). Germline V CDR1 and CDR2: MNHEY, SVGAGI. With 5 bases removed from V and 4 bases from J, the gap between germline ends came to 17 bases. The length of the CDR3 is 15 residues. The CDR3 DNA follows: TGTGCCAGCAGTCCCGCCCAGGGCGAGAGCACTGAAGCTTTCTTT. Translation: CASSPAQGESTEAFF.

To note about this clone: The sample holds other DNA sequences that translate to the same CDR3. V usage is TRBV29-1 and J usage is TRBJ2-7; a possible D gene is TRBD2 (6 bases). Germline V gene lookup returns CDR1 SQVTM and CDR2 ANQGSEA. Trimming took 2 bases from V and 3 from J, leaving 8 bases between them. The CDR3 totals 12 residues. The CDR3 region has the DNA TGCAGCGTTGAACAGGGAGGCTACGAGCAGTACTTC. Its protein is CSVEQGGYEQYF.

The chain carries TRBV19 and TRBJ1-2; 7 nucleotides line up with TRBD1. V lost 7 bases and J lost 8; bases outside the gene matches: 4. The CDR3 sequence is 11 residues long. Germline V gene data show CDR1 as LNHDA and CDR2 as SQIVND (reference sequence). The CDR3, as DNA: TGTGCCAGTATGACAGGGTTGGGCTACACCTTC. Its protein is CASMTGLGYTF.

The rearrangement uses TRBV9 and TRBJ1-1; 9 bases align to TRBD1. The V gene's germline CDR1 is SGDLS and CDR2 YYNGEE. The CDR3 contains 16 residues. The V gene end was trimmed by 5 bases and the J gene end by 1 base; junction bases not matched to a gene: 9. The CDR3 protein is CASSKGLDRGNTEAFF. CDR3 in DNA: TGTGCCAGCAGTAAAGGACTGGACAGGGGGAACACTGAAGCTTTCTTT.